The clone carrying this T cell receptor (beta chain) appeared a few times. Antigen: not known. These data belong to a study of cytomegalovirus exposure and HLA in healthy donors. The donors gave bone marrow, and they were healthy. Study results and limitations: Associated with cytomegalovirus, according to the listing, were 150 to 200 TCR beta chains.

Primers included in the PCR were 60 Vbeta and 13 Jbeta primers. Only in-frame clones appear in the TCRdb table, and some are missing; sequencing was by immunoSEQ multiplex PCR. The data hold roughly 120,000 clones, with 70% to 80% observed a single time. Sample: PBMCs. This clonotype was sampled from a man aged 18 to 30 in good health and CMV-seronegative.

As DNA, the CDR3 is TGTGCCTTCGGACTAGCAAGTTTGTCCGGGGAGCTGTTTTTT. As protein: CAFGLASLSGELFF. The V call is TRBV30, the J call TRBJ2-2; 8 bases fit TRBD2. Germline assignment: CDR1 GTSNPN and CDR2 SVGIG (reference sequence). The length of the CDR3 is 14 residues. With 7 bases clipped from V and 6 bases from J, the junction kept 10 bases outside the gene matches.